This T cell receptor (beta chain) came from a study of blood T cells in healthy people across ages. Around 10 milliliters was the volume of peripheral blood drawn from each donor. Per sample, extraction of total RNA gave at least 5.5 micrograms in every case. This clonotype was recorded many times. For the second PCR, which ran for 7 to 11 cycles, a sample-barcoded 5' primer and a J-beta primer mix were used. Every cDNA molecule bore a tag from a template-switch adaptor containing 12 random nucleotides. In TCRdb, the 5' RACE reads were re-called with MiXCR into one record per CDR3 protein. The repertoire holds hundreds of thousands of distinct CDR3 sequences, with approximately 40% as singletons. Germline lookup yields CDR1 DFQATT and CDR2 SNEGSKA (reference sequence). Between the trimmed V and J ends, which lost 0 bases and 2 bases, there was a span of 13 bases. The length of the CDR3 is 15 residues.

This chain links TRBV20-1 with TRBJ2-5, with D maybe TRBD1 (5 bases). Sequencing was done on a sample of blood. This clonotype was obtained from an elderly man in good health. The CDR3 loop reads CSARDVGARQETQYF. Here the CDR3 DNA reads TGCAGTGCTAGAGATGTAGGGGCCAGACAAGAGACCCAGTACTTC.